This is a list of T cell receptor beta chains from one sample in a study of blood T cell repertoires in COVID-19. Measured with immunoSEQ multiplex PCR; TCRdb has only the in-frame clones, and not every one. The sample includes roughly 120,000 clones, nearly 80% seen only once; the top ten take more than 15%. The sample was peripheral blood. The origin of the receptors is a woman of 80 years or more with active or convalescent COVID-19. Both conserved end residues are part of each CDR3. The D gene is left open where the match is weak. The size entry is marked missing in some rows and otherwise reads once, few, many or a size class.

d_gene | abundance | j_gene | v_gene | CDR3nt | CDR3aa
- | - | TRBJ1-1 | TRBV4-2 | TGTGCCAGCAGCCAAGAATCGGGGAGCACTGAAGCTTTCTTT | CASSQESGSTEAFF
- | - | TRBJ2-2 | TRBV7-8 | TGTGCCAGCAGCTTACGAAAAGGGGAAACCGGGGAGCTGTTTTTT | CASSLRKGETGELFF
- | - | TRBJ1-2 | TRBV30 | TGTGCCTGGAGGGTATTAGATGGCTACACCTTC | CAWRVLDGYTF
- | - | TRBJ2-1 | TRBV5-1 | TGCGCCAGCTCTGATCTACAGGGAGACAATGAGCAGTTCTTC | CASSDLQGDNEQFF
TRBD2 | - | TRBJ2-3 | TRBV4-2 | TGTGCCAGCAGCCAAGATGCGACTAGCGGGGCCACAGATACGCAGTATTTT | CASSQDATSGATDTQYF
TRBD1 | - | TRBJ1-1 | TRBV6-2/TRBV6-3 | TGTGCCAGCAGTTACAGGGACAGGGTGCTAAACATGAACACTGAAGCTTTCTTT | CASSYRDRVLNMNTEAFF
- | - | TRBJ1-1 | TRBV4-2 | TGTGCCAGCAGCCAGGCCTCTTGGACTGAAGCTTTCTTT | CASSQASWTEAFF
TRBD2 | - | TRBJ2-1 | TRBV2 | TGTGCCAGCAGTGCGCTCCGGACTAGCGGGAGTAGGAATGAGCAGTTCTTC | CASSALRTSGSRNEQFF
TRBD1 | few | TRBJ1-1 | TRBV2 | TGTGCCAGCAAAGGACAGGGGGCTACTGAAGCTTTCTTT | CASKGQGATEAFF
TRBD1 | - | TRBJ1-2 | TRBV4-1 | TGCGCCAGCAGCCCCACAGGGGGAGCTAACTATGGCTACACCTTC | CASSPTGGANYGYTF
TRBD1 | once | TRBJ1-5 | TRBV3-1/TRBV3-2 | TGTGCCAGCAGCCAATACGACAGGGCGGGCAATCAGCCCCAGCATTTT | CASSQYDRAGNQPQHF
TRBD1 | - | TRBJ2-7 | TRBV28 | TGTGCCAGCATTGTAAGGGCAGGGGGCGGGTACGAGCAGTACTTC | CASIVRAGGGYEQYF
TRBD1 | - | TRBJ2-7 | TRBV5-1 | TGCGCCAGCAGCGGACAGGGTTACGAGCAGTACTTC | CASSGQGYEQYF
- | - | TRBJ2-5 | TRBV5-1 | TGCGCCAGCAGCTTTCCCGGGGAGACCCAGTACTTC | CASSFPGETQYF
TRBD1 | - | TRBJ1-1 | TRBV5-4 | TGTGCCAGCGGCCCGACAGGGTGGGGCACTGAAGCTTTCTTT | CASGPTGWGTEAFF
TRBD2 | - | TRBJ2-5 | TRBV5-1 | TGCGCCAGCAGCTTGTTTACGGGAGGGCTAGAGACCCAGTACTTC | CASSLFTGGLETQYF
- | - | TRBJ2-2 | TRBV7-9 | TGTGCCCTCACGGCAGGGCGCGCCGGGGAGCTGTTTTTT | CALTAGRAGELFF
- | once | TRBJ2-3 | TRBV4-3 | TGCGCCAGCAGCCAAGGAGGGCGGACTAGCACAGATACGCAGTATTTT | CASSQGGRTSTDTQYF
TRBD1 | - | TRBJ1-2 | TRBV18 | TGTGCCAGCTCACCACGACAGGGGGCGCACTATGGCTACACCTTC | CASSPRQGAHYGYTF
- | - | TRBJ1-2 | TRBV7-9 | TGTGCCAGCAGCTTTTATCGGGTTCTCACCTATGGCTACACCTTC | CASSFYRVLTYGYTF
TRBD2 | - | TRBJ2-1 | TRBV5-1 | TGCGCCAGCCTACCCGGGGGGTCAATGGGTGAGCAGTTCTTC | CASLPGGSMGEQFF
TRBD2 | - | TRBJ2-5 | TRBV7-9 | TGTGCCAGCAGCTCACGGCGTCTAGCGGCAGAGACCCAGTACTTC | CASSSRRLAAETQYF
- | - | TRBJ2-1 | TRBV7-9 | TGTGCCAGCACCCCCCTTATACGGGATTGGCGCAATGAGCAGTTCTTC | CASTPLIRDWRNEQFF
- | - | TRBJ2-2 | TRBV5-4 | TGTGCCAGCAGAGTACCGGGAACCGGGGAGCTGTTTTTT | CASRVPGTGELFF
TRBD2 | - | TRBJ2-1 | TRBV9 | TGTGCCAGCAGCGTCGACGGGGGGAGCTCCTACAATGAGCAGTTCTTC | CASSVDGGSSYNEQFF
- | - | TRBJ1-1 | TRBV18 | TGTGCCAGCTCACCGTCGGGACTTCTGAACACTGAAGCTTTCTTT | CASSPSGLLNTEAFF
TRBD1 | - | TRBJ2-7 | TRBV5-1 | TGCGCCAGCAGCCCCGGGACAGGGGGCAGAGAGCAGTACTTC | CASSPGTGGREQYF
TRBD1 | many | TRBJ1-2 | TRBV7-9 | TGTGCCAGCAGCTTATCGGGACAGTTCTTTGGCTACACCTTC | CASSLSGQFFGYTF